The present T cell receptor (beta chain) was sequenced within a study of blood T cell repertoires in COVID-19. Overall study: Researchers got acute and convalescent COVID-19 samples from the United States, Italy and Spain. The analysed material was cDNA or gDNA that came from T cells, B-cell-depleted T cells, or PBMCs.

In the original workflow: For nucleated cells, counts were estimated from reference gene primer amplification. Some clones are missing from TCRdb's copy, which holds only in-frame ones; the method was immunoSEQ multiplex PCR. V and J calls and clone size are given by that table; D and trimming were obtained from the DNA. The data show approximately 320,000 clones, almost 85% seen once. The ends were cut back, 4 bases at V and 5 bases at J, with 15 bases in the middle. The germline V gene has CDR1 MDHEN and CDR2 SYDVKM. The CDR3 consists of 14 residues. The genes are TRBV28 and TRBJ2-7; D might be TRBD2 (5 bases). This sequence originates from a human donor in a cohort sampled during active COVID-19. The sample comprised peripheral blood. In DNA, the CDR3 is TGTGCCAGCAGTTCACCTGGAGGCCTAGACGAGCAGTACTTC. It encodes CASSSPGGLDEQYF.